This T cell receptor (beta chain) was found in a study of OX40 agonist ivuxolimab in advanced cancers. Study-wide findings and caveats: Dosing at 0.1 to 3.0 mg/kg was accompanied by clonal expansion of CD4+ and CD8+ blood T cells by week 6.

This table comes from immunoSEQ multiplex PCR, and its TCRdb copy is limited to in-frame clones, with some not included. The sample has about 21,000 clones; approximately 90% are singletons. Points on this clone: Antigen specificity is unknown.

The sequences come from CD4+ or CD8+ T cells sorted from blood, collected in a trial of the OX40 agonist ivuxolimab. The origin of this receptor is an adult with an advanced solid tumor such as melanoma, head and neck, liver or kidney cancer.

CDR3 protein: CASNIFRVRKTYGYTF. In nucleotides, the CDR3 is TGTGCCAGCAATATTTTCCGAGTACGAAAGACCTATGGCTACACCTTC. This chain connects TRBV5-2 to TRBJ1-2. TRBV5-2 is shown as a pseudogene. This CDR3 has 16 amino acids.